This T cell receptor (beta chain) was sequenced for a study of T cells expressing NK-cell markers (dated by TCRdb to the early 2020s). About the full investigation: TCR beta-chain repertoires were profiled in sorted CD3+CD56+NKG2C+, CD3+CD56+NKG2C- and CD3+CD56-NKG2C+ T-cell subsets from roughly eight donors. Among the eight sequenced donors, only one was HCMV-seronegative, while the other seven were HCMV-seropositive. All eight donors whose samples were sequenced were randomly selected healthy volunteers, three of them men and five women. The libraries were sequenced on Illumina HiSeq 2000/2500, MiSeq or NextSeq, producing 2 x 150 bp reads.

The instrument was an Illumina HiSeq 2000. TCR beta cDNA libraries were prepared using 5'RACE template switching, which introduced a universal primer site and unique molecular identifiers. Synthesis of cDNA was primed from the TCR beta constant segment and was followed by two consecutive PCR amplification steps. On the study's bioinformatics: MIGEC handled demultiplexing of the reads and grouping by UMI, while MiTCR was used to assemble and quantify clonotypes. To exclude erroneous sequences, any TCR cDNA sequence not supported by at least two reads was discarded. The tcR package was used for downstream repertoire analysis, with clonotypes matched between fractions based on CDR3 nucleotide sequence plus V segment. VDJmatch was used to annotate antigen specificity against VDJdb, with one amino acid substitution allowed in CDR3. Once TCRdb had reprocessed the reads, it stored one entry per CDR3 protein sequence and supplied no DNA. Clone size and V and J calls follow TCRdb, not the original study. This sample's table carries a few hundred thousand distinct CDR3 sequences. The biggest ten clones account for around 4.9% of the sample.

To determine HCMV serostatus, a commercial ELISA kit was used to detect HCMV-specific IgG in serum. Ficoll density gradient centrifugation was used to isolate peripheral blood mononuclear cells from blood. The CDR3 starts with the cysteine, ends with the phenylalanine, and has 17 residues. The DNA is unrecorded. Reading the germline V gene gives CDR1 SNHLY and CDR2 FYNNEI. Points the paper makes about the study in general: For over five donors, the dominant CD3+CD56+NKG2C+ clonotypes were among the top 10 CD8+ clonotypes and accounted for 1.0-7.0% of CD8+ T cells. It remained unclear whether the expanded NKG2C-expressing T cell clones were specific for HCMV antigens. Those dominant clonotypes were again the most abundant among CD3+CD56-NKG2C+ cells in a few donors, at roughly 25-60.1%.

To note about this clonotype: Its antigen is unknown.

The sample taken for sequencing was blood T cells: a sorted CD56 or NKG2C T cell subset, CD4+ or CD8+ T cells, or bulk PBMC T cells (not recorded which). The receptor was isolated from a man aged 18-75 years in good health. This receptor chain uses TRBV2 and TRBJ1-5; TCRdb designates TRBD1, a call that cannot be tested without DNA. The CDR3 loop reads CASSEGRAGNSNQPQHF.